The T cell receptor beta chain described here comes from a study of radiotherapy plus CTLA-4 blockade in lung cancer. This CDR3 comprises 14 residues. CDR1 is SNHLY and CDR2 is FYNNEI in the germline V gene. V dropped 1 base and J dropped 5 bases, with 11 bases sitting between them. Data came from immunoSEQ multiplex PCR; TCRdb stores just in-frame clones and leaves some out. The table records 81,000 or so clones, around 87% of them present only once. Sequencing was performed on peripheral blood, taken from a patient treated with radiotherapy plus ipilimumab. The TCR originated in a human donor with non-small cell lung cancer who had stable disease on radiotherapy plus ipilimumab. This rearrangement joins TRBV2 to TRBJ2-5; D may be TRBD2 (5 bases). The CDR3 DNA reads TGTGCCAGCAGTGAAGTAGGGAGTCGGGAGACCCAGTACTTC. Encoded protein: CASSEVGSRETQYF.